This T cell receptor beta chain was sequenced during a study of T cell responses to AZD1222 COVID-19 vaccine. Study conclusions and caveats: Close to half of spike-specific TCRs reportedly recognize unmutated variant regions. Baseline seropositivity occurred in only six AZD1222 recipients. Vaccine-related CD4 TCRs covered spike, predominating at 160-218 and 743-854.

Sequencing used immunoSEQ multiplex PCR; TCRdb keeps in-frame clones, though not all of them. The sample records roughly 140,000 clones, approximately 91% being singletons. About this clone itself: Its antigen is unknown.

The sample consisted of peripheral blood, taken 28 days after the second AZD1222 dose. The TCR comes from an adult who received the AZD1222 COVID-19 vaccine.

CDR3 amino acids: CASSLARVMNTEAFF. The CDR3 DNA reads TGCGCCAGCAGCTTGGCCAGGGTCATGAACACTGAAGCTTTCTTT. The genes are TRBV5-1 and TRBJ1-1; a weak D match, TRBD1 (5 bases). The germline gives CDR1 SGHRS, CDR2 YFSETQ. The CDR3 has 15 amino acids. Trimming left V 0 bases short and J 0 bases short, with 9 bases between.